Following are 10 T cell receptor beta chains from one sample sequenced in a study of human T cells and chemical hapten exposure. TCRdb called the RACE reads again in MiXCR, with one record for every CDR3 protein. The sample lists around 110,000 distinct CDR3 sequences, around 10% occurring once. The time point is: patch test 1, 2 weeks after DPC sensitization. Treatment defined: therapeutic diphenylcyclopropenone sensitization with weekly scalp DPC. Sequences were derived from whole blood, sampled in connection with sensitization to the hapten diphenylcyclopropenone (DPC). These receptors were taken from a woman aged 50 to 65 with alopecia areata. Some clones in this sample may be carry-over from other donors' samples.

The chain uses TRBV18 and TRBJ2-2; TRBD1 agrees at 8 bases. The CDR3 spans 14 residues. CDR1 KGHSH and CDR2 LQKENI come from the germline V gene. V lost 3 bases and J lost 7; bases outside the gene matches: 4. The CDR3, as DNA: TGTGCCAGCTCACCCGACAGGGGAATCGGGGAGCTGTTTTTT. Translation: CASSPDRGIGELFF.

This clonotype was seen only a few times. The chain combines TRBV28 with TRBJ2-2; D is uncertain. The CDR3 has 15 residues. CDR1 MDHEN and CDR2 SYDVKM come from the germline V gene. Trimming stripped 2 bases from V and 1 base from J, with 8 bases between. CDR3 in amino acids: CASSLRQQNTGELFF. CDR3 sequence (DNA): TGTGCCAGCAGTTTACGGCAGCAGAACACCGGGGAGCTGTTTTTT. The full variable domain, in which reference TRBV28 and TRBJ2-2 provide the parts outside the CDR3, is DVKVTQSSRYLVKRTGEKVFLECVQDMDHENMFWYRQDPGLGLRLIYFSYDVKMKEKGDIPEGYSVSREKKERFSLILESASTNQTSMYLCASSLRQQNTGELFFGEGSRLTVL.

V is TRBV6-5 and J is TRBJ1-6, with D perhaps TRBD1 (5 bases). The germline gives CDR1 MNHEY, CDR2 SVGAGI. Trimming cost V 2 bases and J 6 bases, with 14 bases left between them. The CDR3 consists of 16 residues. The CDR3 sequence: CASSYDSRVPNSPLHF. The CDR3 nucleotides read TGTGCCAGCAGTTACGACAGCCGTGTGCCTAATTCACCCCTCCACTTT.

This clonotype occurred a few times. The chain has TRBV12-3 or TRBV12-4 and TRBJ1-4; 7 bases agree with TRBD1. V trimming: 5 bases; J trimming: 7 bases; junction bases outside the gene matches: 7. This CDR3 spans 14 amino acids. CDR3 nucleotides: TGTGCCAGCAGTCATAACAGGGGTGGTGAAAAACTGTTTTTT. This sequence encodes CASSHNRGGEKLFF.

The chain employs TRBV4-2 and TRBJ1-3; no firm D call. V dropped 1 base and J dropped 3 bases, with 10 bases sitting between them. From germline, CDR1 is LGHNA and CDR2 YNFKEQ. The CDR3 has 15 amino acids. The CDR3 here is CASSQGSSRGNTIYF. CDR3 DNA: TGTGCCAGCAGCCAAGGGTCGTCCCGTGGAAACACCATATATTTT.

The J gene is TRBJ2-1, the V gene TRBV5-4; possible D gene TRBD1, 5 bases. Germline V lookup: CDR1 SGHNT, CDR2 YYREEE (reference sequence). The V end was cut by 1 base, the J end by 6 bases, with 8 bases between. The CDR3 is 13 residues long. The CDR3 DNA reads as TGTGCCAGCAGCTTGTGGGGCGGCAATGAGCAGTTCTTC. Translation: CASSLWGGNEQFF.

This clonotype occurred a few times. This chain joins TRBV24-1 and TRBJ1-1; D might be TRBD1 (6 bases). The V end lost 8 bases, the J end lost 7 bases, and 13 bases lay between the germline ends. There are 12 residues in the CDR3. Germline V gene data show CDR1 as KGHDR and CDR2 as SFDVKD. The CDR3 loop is CATTTGLGEAFF. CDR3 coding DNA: TGTGCCACCACCACAGGGTTGGGTGAAGCTTTCTTT.

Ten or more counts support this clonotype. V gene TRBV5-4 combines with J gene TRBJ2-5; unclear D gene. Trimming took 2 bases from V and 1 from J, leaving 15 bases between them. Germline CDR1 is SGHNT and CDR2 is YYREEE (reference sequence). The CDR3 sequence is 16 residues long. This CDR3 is CASSFAGIILQETQYF. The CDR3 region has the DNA TGTGCCAGCAGCTTTGCCGGCATAATACTCCAAGAGACCCAGTACTTC.

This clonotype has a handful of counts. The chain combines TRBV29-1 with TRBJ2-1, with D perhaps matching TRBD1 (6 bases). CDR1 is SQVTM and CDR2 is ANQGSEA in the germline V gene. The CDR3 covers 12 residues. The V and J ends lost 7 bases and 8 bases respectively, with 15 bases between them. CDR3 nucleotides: TGCAGCGCTGGGGGCAAATGGTATGAGCAGTTCTTC. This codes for CSAGGKWYEQFF.

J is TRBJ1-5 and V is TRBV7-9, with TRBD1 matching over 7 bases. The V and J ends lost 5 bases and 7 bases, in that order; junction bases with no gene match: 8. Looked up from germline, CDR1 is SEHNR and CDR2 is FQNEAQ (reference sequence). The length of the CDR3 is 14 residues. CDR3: CASSGETGDQPQHF. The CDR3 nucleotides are TGTGCCAGCAGCGGGGAAACAGGGGACCAGCCCCAGCATTTT.